These T cell receptor beta chains were read from a single sample in a study of control samples from healthy donors and cancer patients. Method: immunoSEQ multiplex PCR; TCRdb's copy keeps in-frame clones and lacks some. The sample has about 170,000 clones; 75% to 95% are singletons. The material sequenced was blood. These receptors were obtained from a woman between 35 and 50 years old in good health. Both conserved end residues are part of each CDR3. The D gene is left open where the match is weak.

V	J	D	CDR3
TRBV19	TRBJ1-2	.	CASSIDWEGDGYTF
TRBV6-5	TRBJ2-5	.	CASSRTVQETQYF
TRBV6-5	TRBJ2-7	.	CASSSIGQADYDEQYF
TRBV27	TRBJ2-7	TRBD1	CASSPRTGHNEQYF
TRBV4-1	TRBJ1-6	TRBD1	CASSQGDRVDSPLHF
TRBV10-2	TRBJ2-7	.	CASSDGLRYEQYF
TRBV27	TRBJ1-4	.	CASSLDCVENGTSNKATNEKLFF
TRBV4-1	TRBJ2-3	.	CASSQEIGGTDTQYF
TRBV7-2	TRBJ1-5	.	CASSLDVNNQPQHF
TRBV5-1	TRBJ1-1	TRBD1	CASSTGQGPTEAFF
TRBV24-1	TRBJ2-5	.	CATSDGALETQYF
TRBV2	TRBJ1-2	.	CASRVTIGYTF
TRBV5-1	TRBJ1-1	.	CASSSAGGTEAFF
TRBV5-6	TRBJ2-7	.	CASSLGAGYEQYF
TRBV18	TRBJ2-5	.	CASSPGAEQETQYF
TRBV11-2	TRBJ2-3	TRBD2	CASSRNLAGAGSDTQYF
TRBV6-1	TRBJ2-5	.	CASSEWAGADQETQYF
TRBV4-1	TRBJ1-3	.	CASSQPLEGRGGNTIYF
TRBV10-3	TRBJ1-3	.	CAIGGTAGNTIYF
TRBV10-3	TRBJ1-6	.	CAISEDSNFNSPLHF
TRBV19	TRBJ2-1	.	CASSFLAGKSGEQFF
TRBV11-1	TRBJ2-2	TRBD1	CASSLDTGGGTGELFF
TRBV25-1	TRBJ1-6	.	CASSVGVDSPLHF
TRBV4-1	TRBJ2-1	.	CASSHVASNEQFF
TRBV5-1	TRBJ2-3	.	CASSLDVQDSPDTQYF
TRBV12-3/TRBV12-4	TRBJ1-1	.	CASSPSSEAFF
TRBV5-1	TRBJ1-3	TRBD1	CASSLQLTTQGARGNTIYF
TRBV4-1	TRBJ1-4	.	CASSQGVGQDHEKLFF
TRBV5-1	TRBJ2-3	TRBD1	CASRDRGTDTQYF
TRBV2	TRBJ2-5	TRBD2	CASSGERGALGETQYF
TRBV7-7	TRBJ2-5	TRBD2	CASSLGREAAFQETQYF